The 11 T cell receptor beta chains listed next were all sequenced from one sample in a study of T cells after yellow fever vaccination. TCRdb redid the calling of the 5' RACE reads with MiXCR, one entry per CDR3 protein. The sample has around 310,000 distinct CDR3 sequences, around 4.3% seen once. The sample consisted of PBMCs, taken 15 days after the yellow fever booster vaccination. Source of these receptors: a young man who received the YFV17D yellow fever vaccine.

At least ten counts were recorded for this clonotype. The CDR3 region is CASSAPSGQGVGELFF. In nucleotides, the CDR3 is TGTGCCAGCAGTGCCCCCTCGGGACAGGGAGTCGGGGAGCTGTTTTTT. V and J are TRBV6-1 and TRBJ2-2; 9 bases are a match to TRBD1. The V gene end was trimmed by 4 bases and the J gene end by 7 bases; junction bases not matched to a gene: 10. The CDR3 covers 16 residues. CDR1 MNHNS and CDR2 SASEGT come from the germline V gene.

This clonotype was detected a few times. The V and J genes are TRBV7-3 and TRBJ2-2, with unresolved D. The germline gives CDR1 SGHTA, CDR2 FQGTGA. V was trimmed by 5 bases and J by 3 bases, leaving 13 bases between them. The CDR3 length is 15 residues. The CDR3 coding sequence is TGTGCCAGCAGCCCCGGCAGTTGGCACACCGGGGAGCTGTTTTTT. Residues: CASSPGSWHTGELFF.

This clonotype was detected only a few times. The V and J genes are TRBV24-1 and TRBJ2-2, with unresolved D. The V gene's germline CDR1 is KGHDR and CDR2 SFDVKD. This CDR3 has 12 residues. V dropped 9 bases and J dropped 5 bases, with 9 bases sitting between them. The CDR3 DNA reads as TGTGCCACCCTTAGTGATACCGGGGAGCTGTTTTTT. This translates into CATLSDTGELFF.

Many counts were recorded for this clonotype. The junction departs from the called germline gene at one end, perhaps through a read error. CDR3: CASSSIRPLF. The DNA for the CDR3 is TGTGCCAGCAGCTCGATACGACCTCTCTTT. The rearrangement joins TRBV7-2 to TRBJ2-3; D is uncertain. The germline CDR1 and CDR2 sequences are SGHTA and FQGNSA. The CDR3 sequence is 10 residues long.

This clonotype has at least ten counts. This rearrangement joins TRBV5-5 to TRBJ1-4, with TRBD1 as a possible D gene (5 bases). The CDR3 extends over 14 amino acids. V dropped 4 bases and J dropped 8 bases, with 15 bases sitting between them. Germline-derived CDR1 and CDR2 are SGHKS and YYEKEE (reference sequence). For the CDR3, the DNA is TGTGCCAGCAGCGGGGCAGCGAGGTGGGAAAAACTGTTTTTT. Translation: CASSGAARWEKLFF.

This clonotype has a count of ten or more. The chain uses TRBV4-3 and TRBJ1-4; D not certain. V shed 5 bases and J shed 5 bases, with 3 bases lying between them. The V gene's germline CDR1 is LGHNA and CDR2 YSLEER. The CDR3 has 11 residues. In nucleotides, the CDR3 is TGCGCCAGCAGCATAAATGAAAAACTGTTTTTT. It encodes CASSINEKLFF.

This clonotype occurred many times. The chain uses TRBV6-2 or TRBV6-3 and TRBJ2-1; 8 bases match TRBD2. Trimming at V came to 5 bases and at J to 10 bases, leaving 10 bases not matched to a gene. This CDR3 contains 14 residues. Germline loops: CDR1 MNHEY, CDR2 SVGEGT. The chain's CDR3 is CASSPGLAAGEQFF. CDR3 nucleotides: TGTGCCAGCAGTCCCGGACTAGCAGCAGGAGAGCAGTTCTTC.

This clonotype was counted many times. This chain links TRBV6-5 with TRBJ1-5, with D hard to call. V gave up 5 bases and J gave up 6 bases, with 11 bases separating them. Germline V CDR1 and CDR2: MNHEY, SVGAGI. CDR3 length: 13 amino acids. The DNA for the CDR3 is TGTGCCAGCAGTCGCGGACCATTTCAGCCCCAGCATTTT. Encoded protein: CASSRGPFQPQHF.

The chain combines TRBV7-2 with TRBJ2-7; D tentatively reads TRBD1 or TRBD2 (5 bases each). The V end lost 0 bases, the J end lost 2 bases, and 11 bases lay between the germline ends. The CDR3 runs 15 residues. Looked up from germline, CDR1 is SGHTA and CDR2 is FQGNSA. The CDR3 DNA sequence: TGTGCCAGCAGCTTAGCCCTGGGGGATCCCTACGAGCAGTACTTC. Translation gives CASSLALGDPYEQYF.

This clonotype was picked up many times. The chain joins TRBV12-3 or TRBV12-4 to TRBJ2-5; perhaps D is TRBD1 or TRBD2 (5 bases each). V lost 5 bases, J lost 9 bases, and 13 bases lay in between. The CDR3 is 12 amino acids. CDR3 in DNA: TGTGCCAGCAGTGCCCCCATGGGGGCCCAGTACTTC. It translates to CASSAPMGAQYF.

This clonotype was seen a few times. DNA for the CDR3: TGCGCCAGCAGCCAGGAACAGGCGAACACTGAAGCTTTCTTT. Encoded protein: CASSQEQANTEAFF. This chain links TRBV4-1 with TRBJ1-1; TRBD1 might be the D (5 bases). The germline CDR1 and CDR2 sequences are MGHRA and YSYEKL. V was trimmed by 3 bases and J by 1 base, leaving 9 bases between them. The CDR3 runs 14 residues.